This entry concerns a single TCR beta chain. When replicate PCRs were run on sorted subsets, they used 200 ng DNA, about 31,000 T cell genomes. The table came from immunoSEQ multiplex PCR; TCRdb's copy has only in-frame clones and leaves some out. The table includes hundreds of thousands of clones, 73% detected once. The germline gives CDR1 MDHEN, CDR2 SYDVKM. V was pared by 6 bases and J by 5 bases, with 6 bases of the junction left unmatched. This CDR3 is built from 14 residues. CD4+ cells yielded CD45RA+ naive and CD45RA-negative memory subsets. The data were obtained in a study of shared clonotypes between healthy human individuals.

Sequenced input: memory CD4+ T cells sorted from blood. Subset of the sample: CD45RA-negative fraction. The sequence came from a woman under 40 in good health. The chain combines TRBV28 with TRBJ1-4; 7 nucleotides agree with TRBD1. CDR3 nucleotide sequence: TGTGCCAGCAGAACCCAGGGGGAGAATGAAAAACTGTTTTTT. Translated, it gives CASRTQGENEKLFF.